A single sample gave rise to the 14 T cell receptor beta chains below, sequenced in a study of Ad26.COV2.S vaccination and SARS-CoV-2 variants. Profiling relied on immunoSEQ multiplex PCR, and the TCRdb table lists in-frame clones only, not all of them. The repertoire includes about 350,000 clones, around 89% of them detected once, and 6.4% sits in the top ten. The treatment was: some 20 received Ad26.COV2.S at low or high dose, single or two shots; about 5 received placebo; per-sample allocation not given. Specimen acquisition occurred on day 63 following the initial vaccine or placebo injection. The sequences come from peripheral blood, collected in a trial of Ad26.COV2.S vaccine versus placebo. These receptors were taken from a person between 18 and 65 years old who received the Ad26.COV2.S COVID-19 vaccine or a placebo.

This chain joins TRBV15 and TRBJ2-1, with 11 positions matching TRBD2. The CDR3 contains 17 residues. The junction had 17 bases not matched to a gene; V was cut back by 11 bases and J by 5 bases. Germline V gene lookup returns CDR1 LNHNV and CDR2 YYDKDF (reference sequence). The CDR3 DNA reads TGTGCCGCAGCCAGGCTAGCGGGGGGCTCTCGTAACAATGAGCAGTTCTTC. Translating it yields CAAARLAGGSRNNEQFF.

This clone occurred once. The J gene is TRBJ1-2, the V gene TRBV4-1; D uncertain. Germline V lookup: CDR1 MGHRA, CDR2 YSYEKL. This CDR3 has 14 residues. The germline V and J ends were trimmed by 1 base and 1 base, with 7 bases remaining between them. Here the CDR3 reads CASSQVQDNYGYTF. CDR3 DNA: TGCGCCAGCAGCCAAGTCCAGGATAACTATGGCTACACCTTC.

In the case of this clone: An end of the junction does not agree with germline; a read error may underlie this. This chain links TRBV14 with TRBJ1-4; D uncertain. Germline loops: CDR1 SGHDN, CDR2 FVKESK. This CDR3 has 11 amino acids. The CDR3 coding sequence is TGTGCCAGCAGCCAAGGGACCCTACCGGTTTTT. Protein: CASSQGTLPVF.

The sample holds one count of this clone. J is TRBJ2-3 and V is TRBV27; D remains ambiguous. CDR1 and CDR2 from the germline V gene are MNHEY and SMNVEV (reference sequence). Between the trimmed V and J ends, which lost 3 bases and 2 bases, there was a span of 12 bases. CDR3 length: 15 amino acids. The chain's CDR3 is CASSFSTGPTDTQYF. The CDR3 nucleotides read TGTGCCAGCAGTTTTTCGACTGGTCCCACAGATACGCAGTATTTT.

The chain uses TRBV7-8 and TRBJ2-3; 10 bases are shared with TRBD2. The junction had 6 bases not matched to a gene; V was cut back by 6 bases and J by 3 bases. The CDR3 totals 15 residues. The V gene's germline CDR1 is SGHVS and CDR2 FQNEAQ. CDR3: CASRASGRVTDTQYF. Here the CDR3 DNA reads TGTGCCAGCAGGGCGAGCGGGAGGGTGACAGATACGCAGTATTTT.

The rearrangement joins TRBV20-1 to TRBJ1-4; D call uncertain. Germline V gene sequence: CDR1 DFQATT, CDR2 SNEGSKA (reference sequence). The CDR3 extends over 11 amino acids. Trimming left V 6 bases short and J 6 bases short, with 8 bases between. The CDR3 coding sequence is TGCAGTGCACTGCGGGATGAAAAACTGTTTTTT. Its protein is CSALRDEKLFF.

The chain employs TRBV30 and TRBJ2-7, with 10 bases matching TRBD2. The ends lost 2 bases at V and 7 bases at J; junction bases unmatched: 11. CDR1 and CDR2 from the germline V gene are GTSNPN and SVGIG (reference sequence). The CDR3 length is 15 residues. As DNA, the CDR3 is TGTGCCTGGAGTATTAGCGGGGGGTCTTCAAGGGAGCAGTACTTC. It translates to CAWSISGGSSREQYF. The complete variable domain, with remaining parts taken from reference TRBV30 and TRBJ2-7, reads SQTIHQWPATLVQPVGSPLSLECTVEGTSNPNLYWYRQAAGRGLQLLFYSVGIGQISSEVPQNLSASRPQDRQFILSSKKLLLSDSGFYLCAWSISGGSSREQYFGPGTRLTVT.

This sequence joins TRBV15 and TRBJ2-5; 9 positions match TRBD1. V was clipped by 5 bases and J by 2 bases; unmatched bases: 9. The CDR3 contains 16 residues. Germline values: CDR1 LNHNV, CDR2 YYDKDF (reference sequence). The CDR3 region has the DNA TGTGCCACCAGCGCGGACAGGGGAATGGGACAAGAGACCCAGTACTTC. Amino acid sequence: CATSADRGMGQETQYF.

This clone was detected once. V and J are TRBV19 and TRBJ1-5, with a possible D match to TRBD1 (6 bases). V lost 3 bases and J lost 4, with 7 bases in between. This CDR3 is 13 amino acids long. Germline CDR1 is LNHDA and CDR2 is SQIVND (reference sequence). The CDR3 bases are TGTGCCAGTAGTATTACAGGGAATCAGCCCCAGCATTTT. Protein sequence: CASSITGNQPQHF.

Here the CDR3 DNA reads TGTGCCAGCAGTTACCGGGGTCAGAACGAGCAGTACTTC. Protein: CASSYRGQNEQYF. The chain recombines TRBV6-2 or TRBV6-3 with TRBJ2-7; tentative D call: TRBD2 (5 bases). Germline V gene data show CDR1 as MNHEY and CDR2 as SVGEGT. The V gene lost 2 bases and the J gene lost 5 bases, with 10 bases spanning the gap. The CDR3 covers 13 residues.

This sequence joins TRBV11-2 and TRBJ1-2; D uncertain. The germline CDR1 and CDR2 sequences are SGHAT and FQNNGV. V lost 5 bases, J lost 5 bases, and 15 bases lay in between. This CDR3 contains 14 residues. The CDR3 here is CASSPTDRPYGYTF. CDR3 in DNA: TGTGCCAGCAGCCCCACAGATCGGCCTTATGGCTACACCTTC.

This chain links TRBV4-1 with TRBJ1-3; no reliable D call. The germline V gene encodes CDR1 MGHRA and CDR2 YSYEKL. There are 16 residues in the CDR3. V shed 0 bases and J shed 0 bases, with 9 bases lying between them. CDR3: CASSQDPGYSGNTIYF. CDR3 bases: TGCGCCAGCAGCCAAGATCCGGGCTACTCTGGAAACACCATATATTTT.

The chain employs TRBV10-3 and TRBJ2-2, with 11 bases that match TRBD2. The CDR3 is 15 amino acids. Losses at the gene ends were 6 bases for V and 7 bases for J; bases not matched to a gene: 7. In germline, CDR1 is ENHRY, CDR2 SYGVKD. CDR3: CAISELAGAGGELFF. CDR3 coding DNA: TGTGCCATCAGCGAACTAGCGGGGGCCGGCGGGGAGCTGTTTTTT.

CDR3 sequence (DNA): TGTGCCAGTAGTGAACGGGACAGCCGGCTCTATGGCTACACCTTC. This gives the protein CASSERDSRLYGYTF. The rearrangement links TRBV19 to TRBJ1-2; 7 positions match TRBD1. The V gene end was trimmed by 5 bases and the J gene end by 4 bases; junction bases not matched to a gene: 10. Germline CDR1 and CDR2: LNHDA and SQIVND (reference sequence). The CDR3 is 15 amino acids.